These T cell receptor beta chains were read from a single sample in a study of T cells after yellow fever vaccination. One entry per CDR3 protein, called by TCRdb with MiXCR from the 5' RACE reads. Counted here are about 580,000 distinct CDR3 sequences, 17% occurring once; the ten biggest clones make up 17%. The specimen comprised PBMCs, sampled around 5 days after the first yellow fever vaccination. The receptors were gathered from a man aged 18 to 29 who received the YFV17D yellow fever vaccine. Each CDR3 is given with its conserved first and last residue. Fields, in order: J gene, D gene, V gene, clone size, CDR3 DNA, CDR3 protein. The D gene is left open where the match is weak. The size entry is marked missing in some rows and otherwise reads once, few, many or a size class.

J gene: TRBJ2-5
D gene: TRBD2
V gene: TRBV5-4
clone size: .
CDR3 DNA: TGTGCCAGCAGCTTGAACGGGGGGGCCTTTGAGACCCAGTACTTC
CDR3 protein: CASSLNGGAFETQYF

J gene: TRBJ1-1
D gene: .
V gene: TRBV3-1
clone size: .
CDR3 DNA: TGTGCCAGCAGCCGGCACACTGAAGCTTTCTTT
CDR3 protein: CASSRHTEAFF

J gene: TRBJ1-6
D gene: .
V gene: TRBV7-8
clone size: few
CDR3 DNA: TGTGCCAGCAGCCAAAGCGGGGGTTGGCGGGCACCCCTCCACTTT
CDR3 protein: CASSQSGGWRAPLHF

J gene: TRBJ1-1
D gene: TRBD1
V gene: TRBV18
clone size: few
CDR3 DNA: TGTGCCAGCTCACCGCGGACAGGGTCCACGTCGATGAACACTGAAGCTTTCTTT
CDR3 protein: CASSPRTGSTSMNTEAFF

J gene: TRBJ2-1
D gene: TRBD2
V gene: TRBV20-1
clone size: .
CDR3 DNA: TGCAGTGCTAGGGTAGCGGGGGGGCCAGGGTACAATGAGCAGTTCTTC
CDR3 protein: CSARVAGGPGYNEQFF

J gene: TRBJ2-2
D gene: TRBD1
V gene: TRBV6-2/TRBV6-3
clone size: many
CDR3 DNA: TGTGCCAGCAGCCAGGGGGTGAACACCGGGGAGCTGTTTTTT
CDR3 protein: CASSQGVNTGELFF

J gene: TRBJ2-2
D gene: .
V gene: TRBV4-2
clone size: .
CDR3 DNA: TGTGCCAGCAGCCTAGTGGCCACACCCGGGGAGCTGTTTTTT
CDR3 protein: CASSLVATPGELFF

J gene: TRBJ2-2
D gene: TRBD1
V gene: TRBV20-1
clone size: .
CDR3 DNA: TGCAGTGCTAGAGATTCGGGACAGGGTCTCACCGGGGAGCTGTTTTTT
CDR3 protein: CSARDSGQGLTGELFF

J gene: TRBJ2-1
D gene: .
V gene: TRBV7-9
clone size: .
CDR3 DNA: TGTGCCAGCAGATCATCACCGGGATTCCCGGGCAATGAGCAGTTCTTC
CDR3 protein: CASRSSPGFPGNEQFF

J gene: TRBJ2-1
D gene: TRBD2
V gene: TRBV12-3/TRBV12-4
clone size: many
CDR3 DNA: TGTGCCAGCAGGTCCCGGGGGGGCAGCAATGAGCAGTTCTTC
CDR3 protein: CASRSRGGSNEQFF

J gene: TRBJ2-5
D gene: .
V gene: TRBV7-8
clone size: few
CDR3 DNA: TGTGCCAGCAGCTTAGGAACGGGGCGAGAGACCCAGTACTTC
CDR3 protein: CASSLGTGRETQYF

J gene: TRBJ2-7
D gene: .
V gene: TRBV7-2
clone size: few
CDR3 DNA: TGTGCCAGCAGTGCCGGGACAAAAACCTACGAGCAGTACTTC
CDR3 protein: CASSAGTKTYEQYF

J gene: TRBJ2-5
D gene: TRBD1
V gene: TRBV13
clone size: few
CDR3 DNA: TGTGCCAGCAGCAAGACAGGGGAGCGGACCCAGTACTTC
CDR3 protein: CASSKTGERTQYF

J gene: TRBJ1-1
D gene: .
V gene: TRBV7-2
clone size: .
CDR3 DNA: TGTGCCAGCAGTTCACAGACCTGGAACACTGAAGCTTTCTTT
CDR3 protein: CASSSQTWNTEAFF

J gene: TRBJ2-7
D gene: TRBD1
V gene: TRBV18
clone size: many
CDR3 DNA: TGTGCCAGCAGTCCAAGACAGGGCGCCTACGAGCAGTACTTC
CDR3 protein: CASSPRQGAYEQYF

J gene: TRBJ2-6
D gene: .
V gene: TRBV5-6
clone size: many
CDR3 DNA: TGTGCCAGCAGCGCCTATAGCTCTGGGGCCAACGTCCTGACTTTC
CDR3 protein: CASSAYSSGANVLTF

J gene: TRBJ2-2
D gene: .
V gene: TRBV7-9
clone size: few
CDR3 DNA: TGTGCCAGCAGCTCCGGACGAGCCGGGGAGCTGTTTTTT
CDR3 protein: CASSSGRAGELFF

J gene: TRBJ2-3
D gene: TRBD2
V gene: TRBV4-3
clone size: .
CDR3 DNA: TGCGCCAGCAGCCAAGGACTAGCGGGGGGAACTAGCACAGATACGCAGTATTTT
CDR3 protein: CASSQGLAGGTSTDTQYF

J gene: TRBJ1-1
D gene: .
V gene: TRBV20-1
clone size: .
CDR3 DNA: TGCAGTGCTACGTATCAGGGCGACGGTGGCACTGAAGCTTTCTTT
CDR3 protein: CSATYQGDGGTEAFF

J gene: TRBJ1-5
D gene: .
V gene: TRBV27
clone size: .
CDR3 DNA: TGTGCCAGCAGGGGCGTCGGTCAGCCCCAGCATTTT
CDR3 protein: CASRGVGQPQHF

J gene: TRBJ1-1
D gene: .
V gene: TRBV5-4
clone size: .
CDR3 DNA: TGTGCCAGCACCGAGCAGGCGAACACTGAAGCTTTCTTT
CDR3 protein: CASTEQANTEAFF

J gene: TRBJ2-5
D gene: .
V gene: TRBV7-7
clone size: .
CDR3 DNA: TGTGCCAGCAGCTTAGGAGTCACGCCGAAAGAGACCCAGTACTTC
CDR3 protein: CASSLGVTPKETQYF

J gene: TRBJ2-5
D gene: TRBD1
V gene: TRBV5-6
clone size: .
CDR3 DNA: TGTGCCAGCAGCCCGGGACAGGAGAAGACCCAGTACTTC
CDR3 protein: CASSPGQEKTQYF